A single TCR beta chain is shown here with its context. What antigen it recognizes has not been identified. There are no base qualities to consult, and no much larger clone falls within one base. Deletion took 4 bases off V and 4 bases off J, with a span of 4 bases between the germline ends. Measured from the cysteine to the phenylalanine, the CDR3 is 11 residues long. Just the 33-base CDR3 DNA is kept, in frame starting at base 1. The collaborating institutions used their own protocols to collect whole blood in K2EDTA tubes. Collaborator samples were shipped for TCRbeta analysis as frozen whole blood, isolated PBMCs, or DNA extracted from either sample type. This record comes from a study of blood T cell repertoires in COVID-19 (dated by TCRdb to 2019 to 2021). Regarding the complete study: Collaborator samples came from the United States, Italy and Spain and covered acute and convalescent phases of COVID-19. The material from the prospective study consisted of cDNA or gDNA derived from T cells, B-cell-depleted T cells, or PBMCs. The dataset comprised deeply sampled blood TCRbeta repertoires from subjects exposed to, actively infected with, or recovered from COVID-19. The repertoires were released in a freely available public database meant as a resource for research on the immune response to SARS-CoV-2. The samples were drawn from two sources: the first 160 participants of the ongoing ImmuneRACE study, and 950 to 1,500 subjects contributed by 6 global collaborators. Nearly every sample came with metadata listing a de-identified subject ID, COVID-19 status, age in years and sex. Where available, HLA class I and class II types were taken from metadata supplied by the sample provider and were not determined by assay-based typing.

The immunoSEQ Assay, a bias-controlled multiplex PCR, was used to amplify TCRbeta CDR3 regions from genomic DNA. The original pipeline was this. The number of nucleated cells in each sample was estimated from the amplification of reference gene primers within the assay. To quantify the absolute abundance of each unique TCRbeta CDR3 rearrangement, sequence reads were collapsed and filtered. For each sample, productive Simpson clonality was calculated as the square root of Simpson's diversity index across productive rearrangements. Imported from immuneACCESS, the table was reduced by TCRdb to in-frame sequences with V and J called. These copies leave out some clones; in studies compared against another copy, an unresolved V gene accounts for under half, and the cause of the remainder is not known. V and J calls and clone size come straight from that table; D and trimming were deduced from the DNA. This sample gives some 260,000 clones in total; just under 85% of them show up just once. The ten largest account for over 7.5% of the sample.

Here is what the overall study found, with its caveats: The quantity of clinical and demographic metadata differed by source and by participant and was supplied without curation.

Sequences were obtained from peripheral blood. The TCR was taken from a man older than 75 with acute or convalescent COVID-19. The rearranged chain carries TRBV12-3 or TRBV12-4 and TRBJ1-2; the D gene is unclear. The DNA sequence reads TGTGCCAGCAGTTACAGCTATGGCTACACCTTC. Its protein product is CASSYSYGYTF.